Detailed here is one TCR beta chain. This sample stems from a study of blood T cell repertoires in COVID-19. The overall study: There were acute and convalescent COVID-19 samples, and they came from the United States, Italy and Spain. PBMCs, B-cell-depleted T cells, or T cells provided the cDNA or gDNA that made up the material.

In germline, CDR1 is SSHAT, CDR2 FNYEAQ (reference sequence). The ends lost 4 bases at V and 1 base at J; junction bases unmatched: 14. The CDR3 loop spans 19 amino acids. Per the original methods: Amplified reference gene primers provided the basis for estimating nucleated cell counts. Generated by immunoSEQ multiplex PCR, the TCRdb table keeps only in-frame clones and is missing some. D and trimming were read from the DNA, whereas the V and J calls and clone size are those reported in that table. Among tens of thousands of clones, roughly 82% were seen once, and the ten largest hold over 8.5%. The chain joins TRBV7-7 to TRBJ1-5; TRBD1 matches at 9 bases. The TCR comes from a man aged 45-65 years with acute or convalescent COVID-19. Sequencing input: peripheral blood. CDR3 bases: TGTGCCAGCAGCTCGAGGAATTTGGGACAGGGAGGGAGCAATCAGCCCCAGCATTTT. Its translation: CASSSRNLGQGGSNQPQHF.